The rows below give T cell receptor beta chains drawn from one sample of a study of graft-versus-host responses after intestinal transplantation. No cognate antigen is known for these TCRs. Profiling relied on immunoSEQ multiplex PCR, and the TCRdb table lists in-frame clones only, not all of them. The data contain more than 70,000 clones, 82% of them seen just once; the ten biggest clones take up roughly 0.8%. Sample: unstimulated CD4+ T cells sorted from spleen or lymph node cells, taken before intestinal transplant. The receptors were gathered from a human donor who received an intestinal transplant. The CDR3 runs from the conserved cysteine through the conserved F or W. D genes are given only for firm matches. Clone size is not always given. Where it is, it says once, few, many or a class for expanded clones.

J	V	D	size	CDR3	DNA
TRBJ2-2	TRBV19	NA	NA	CASSRDTGELFF	TGTGCCAGTAGTAGAGACACCGGGGAGCTGTTTTTT
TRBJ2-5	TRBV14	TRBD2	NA	CASSRDYHAGETQYF	TGTGCCAGCAGCCGGGACTACCACGCTGGGGAGACCCAGTACTTC
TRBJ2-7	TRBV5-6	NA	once	CASSLRQGTYEQYF	TGTGCCAGCAGCTTGCGGCAGGGAACCTACGAGCAGTACTTC
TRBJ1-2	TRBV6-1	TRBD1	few	CASGPTGDYGYTF	TGTGCCAGCGGACCTACAGGGGACTATGGCTACACCTTC
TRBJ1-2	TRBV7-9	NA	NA	CASTDAGNFGYTF	TGTGCCAGCACGGATGCGGGCAACTTTGGCTACACCTTC
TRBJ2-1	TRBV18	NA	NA	CASSPRDEQFF	TGTGCCAGCTCACCGCGGGATGAGCAGTTCTTC
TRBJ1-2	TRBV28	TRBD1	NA	CASTLLQGYGYTF	TGTGCCAGCACCCTCTTACAGGGGTATGGCTACACCTTC
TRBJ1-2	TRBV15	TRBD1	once	CATSRAGQGAFGYTF	TGTGCCACCAGCAGAGCAGGACAGGGGGCATTTGGCTACACCTTC
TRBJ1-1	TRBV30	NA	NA	CAWSVPRKFSTNTEAFF	TGTGCCTGGAGTGTTCCGCGTAAATTCTCGACAAACACTGAAGCTTTCTTT
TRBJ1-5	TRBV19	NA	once	CASSPTGGLSQPQHF	TGTGCCAGTAGTCCGACGGGAGGCTTGAGTCAGCCCCAGCATTTT
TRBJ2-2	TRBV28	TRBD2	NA	CASTKGGPTGELFF	TGTGCCAGCACCAAGGGAGGGCCCACCGGGGAGCTGTTTTTT
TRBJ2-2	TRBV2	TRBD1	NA	CASRLGQTTGELFF	TGTGCCAGCAGGCTGGGACAGACCACCGGGGAGCTGTTTTTT
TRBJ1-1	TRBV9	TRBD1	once	CASSADRRPEAFF	TGTGCCAGCAGCGCGGACAGGAGACCTGAAGCTTTCTTT
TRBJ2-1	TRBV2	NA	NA	CASGLMRQNTYNEQFF	TGTGCCAGCGGGCTCATGAGACAGAATACCTACAATGAGCAGTTCTTC
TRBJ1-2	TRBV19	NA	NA	CASQRGTRGLIRVNYGYTF	TGTGCCAGTCAGAGAGGGACAAGAGGCTTGATTCGGGTGAACTATGGCTACACCTTC
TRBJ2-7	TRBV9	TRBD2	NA	CASSMTSGYEQYF	TGTGCCAGCAGCATGACTAGCGGCTACGAGCAGTACTTC
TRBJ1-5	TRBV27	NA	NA	CASSGLGGQPQHF	TGTGCCAGCAGTGGACTTGGCGGGCAGCCCCAGCATTTT